The source of this TCR beta chain is a study of T cells expressing NK-cell markers. Study-level information: CD3+CD56+NKG2C+, CD3+CD56+NKG2C- and CD3+CD56-NKG2C+ T cells, once sorted, supplied the TCR beta repertoires.

One entry per CDR3 protein, without DNA, is what TCRdb gives after re-calling the 5' RACE reads. The data include some 140,000 distinct CDR3 sequences; the top ten clones carry roughly 35%. The CDR3 is made up of 17 amino acids. Germline V lookup: CDR1 MNHNY, CDR2 SVGAGI (reference sequence). J is TRBJ1-2 and V is TRBV6-6. This sequence originates from a woman between 45 and 60 years old in good health. The specimen sequenced was blood T cells: a sorted CD56 or NKG2C T cell subset, CD4+ or CD8+ T cells, or bulk PBMC T cells (not recorded which). The CDR3 sequence is CASSYSSGPPSLYGYTF.